A single sample is the source of the 8 T cell receptor beta chains below, sequenced in a study of tumor-infiltrating lymphocytes in primary liver carcinoma. Co-extraction of both nucleic acids (RNA and DNA) used roughly 20-34 mg of unsorted bulk tissue. With a constant-region primer, TCR beta cDNA was made from around 520 ng of total RNA. ARM-PCR, slightly modified, supplied the TCR beta libraries through three nested multiplex PCR rounds. With TRBV1-TRBV30 forward primers and a C-beta reverse primer, the first two PCR rounds were run for roughly 9 cycles each. MiXCR, applied by TCRdb to the multiplex PCR reads, yields one record per CDR3 protein. The table includes tens of thousands of distinct CDR3 sequences, around three quarters detected once. The material sequenced was liver tumor tissue from sampling region 4. Subset noted: tumor region T4, right-lateral pole. Every receptor here comes from a woman in her twenties or thirties with primary liver carcinoma and hepatitis B virus infection.

The V and J genes are TRBV5-5 and TRBJ2-7, with D tentatively TRBD2 (5 bases). Germline V gene sequence: CDR1 SGHKS, CDR2 YYEKEE (reference sequence). The CDR3 runs 13 residues. Trimming removed 4 bases from V and 10 bases from J, with 18 bases in between. The CDR3 DNA reads as TGTGCCAGCAGCCTCGAACAGACTATCTACCAGTACTTC. It translates to CASSLEQTIYQYF.

On this clonotype itself: The junction and the germline gene differ at one end; a read error may be behind it. J is TRBJ2-7 and V is TRBV7-8, with a tentative D call TRBD1 (5 bases). This CDR3 is built from 14 residues. Germline V gives CDR1 SGHVS, CDR2 FQNEAQ. The CDR3 coding sequence is TGTGCCAGCAGCCTAGATGCCAGACAGTACGACCAGTACTTC. Translating it yields CASSLDARQYDQYF.

Turning to this clonotype: A junction boundary mismatches the germline segment, possibly from a read error. The rearrangement joins TRBV6-2 or TRBV6-3 to TRBJ1-5, with TRBD1 identical over 11 bases. CDR3 length equals 18 residues. The germline gives CDR1 MNHEY, CDR2 SVGEGT. The CDR3 DNA sequence: TGTGCCAGCAGTCACCGCCCCCGGACAGGGGGCAGCAATCAGCCCCAGTACTTT. Amino acid sequence: CASSHRPRTGGSNQPQYF.

This chain connects TRBV4-2 to TRBJ2-1; TRBD2 aligns across 16 bases. The CDR3 length is 18 residues. V shed 9 bases and J 7 bases; nucleotides not matched to a gene: 15. Germline lookup yields CDR1 LGHNA and CDR2 YNFKEQ. CDR3 protein: CARNPGTSGRAEVNEQFF. In DNA form, the CDR3 reads TGTGCCAGGAACCCCGGGACTAGCGGGAGGGCCGAGGTGAATGAGCAGTTCTTC.

Comment on this clonotype: The junction shows a germline mismatch at one end, possibly a read error. V and J are TRBV6-1 and TRBJ2-7; tentatively, D is TRBD1 or TRBD2 (5 bases each). CDR1 MNHNS and CDR2 SASEGT come from the germline V gene. This CDR3 contains 13 residues. As DNA, the CDR3 is TGTGCCAACAGTGAATGGTGGGGGAACGAGGACTACTTC. Translation gives CANSEWWGNEDYF.

The chain carries TRBV30 and TRBJ2-7; 8 nucleotides line up with TRBD2. This CDR3 comprises 15 residues. The V segment lost 3 bases and the J segment 1 base; nucleotides outside the gene matches: 8. Germline V gene data show CDR1 as GTSNPN and CDR2 as SVGIG (reference sequence). CDR3 sequence: CAWRGLVVKSYEQYF. CDR3 DNA: TGTGCCTGGAGGGGACTAGTGGTGAAGTCCTACGAGCAGTACTTC.

This chain links TRBV11-3 with TRBJ2-1, with D perhaps matching TRBD2 (5 bases). Germline CDR1 and CDR2: SGHNT and YENEEA. This CDR3 is built from 13 residues. CDR3 amino acids: CACASRSGNEQFF. The DNA for the CDR3 is TGTGCATGCGCTAGCCGGAGTGGGAATGAGCAGTTCTTC.

The chain combines TRBV29-1 with TRBJ2-7, with TRBD1 matching over 10 bases. Gene TRBJ2-1 matches the end of the DNA better, so the J call may be wrong. Germline-derived CDR1 and CDR2 are SQVTM and ANQGSEA. The CDR3 covers 13 residues. The DNA for the CDR3 is TGCAACGTAAGACAGGGGGCATTTTGCGAGCAGTTCTTC. Amino acid sequence: CNVRQGAFCEQFF.